The sequence of this T cell receptor beta chain was determined in a study of blood T cell repertoires in COVID-19. Study in general: COVID-19 samples from acute and convalescent phases originated in the United States, Italy and Spain. In each case, the material was cDNA or gDNA derived from T cells, B-cell-depleted T cells, or PBMCs.

How the authors handled the data: Amplification of reference gene primers provided the estimated nucleated cell counts. Produced via immunoSEQ multiplex PCR; TCRdb's table is partial and in-frame only. D and trimming were read from the DNA, whereas the V and J calls and clone size are those reported in that table. The table records around 260,000 clones, about 87% of them present only once. V was trimmed by 0 bases and J by 8 bases, leaving 8 bases between them. Germline V gene lookup returns CDR1 SGHAT and CDR2 FQNNGV. The CDR3 covers 14 residues. The receptor was derived from a woman between 45 and 65 years old with acute or convalescent COVID-19. The sample was peripheral blood. This chain joins TRBV11-2 and TRBJ1-6, with D possibly being TRBD1 (6 bases). CDR3 region: CASSLDRGYSPLHF. In DNA form, the CDR3 reads TGTGCCAGCAGCTTAGATAGGGGGTATTCACCCCTCCACTTT.